The table lists the clone carrying this TCR beta chain with many counts. Germline trimming cut 4 bases from V and 5 bases from J; bases unmatched to any gene: 5. Germline CDR1 DFQATT, CDR2 SNEGSKA (reference sequence). The length of the CDR3 is 14 residues. TCRdb re-called the 5' RACE reads through MiXCR, storing one row per CDR3 protein. The table lists tens of thousands of distinct CDR3 sequences, roughly 3% of them singletons. These data are taken from a study of spatial heterogeneity in lung cancer. Overall study: Unique TCR and UMI combinations averaged more than ten appearances each in raw reads.

As to time point: sample taken at primary tumor resection. The donor population consisted of about 75 patients with untreated, early-stage non-small cell lung cancer. In each case, whole RNA from tumor, nontumor lung or frozen PBMC was sequenced unsorted. The input for sequencing was normal lung tissue next to the tumor, taken at surgery. This clonotype was obtained from a male donor with early-stage non-small cell lung cancer. The chain links TRBV20-1 to TRBJ2-2; 9 bases are a match to TRBD2. CDR3 DNA: TGCAGTGCTAAAGCGGGGGGAAAGACCGGGGAGCTGTTTTTT. Its protein product is CSAKAGGKTGELFF.